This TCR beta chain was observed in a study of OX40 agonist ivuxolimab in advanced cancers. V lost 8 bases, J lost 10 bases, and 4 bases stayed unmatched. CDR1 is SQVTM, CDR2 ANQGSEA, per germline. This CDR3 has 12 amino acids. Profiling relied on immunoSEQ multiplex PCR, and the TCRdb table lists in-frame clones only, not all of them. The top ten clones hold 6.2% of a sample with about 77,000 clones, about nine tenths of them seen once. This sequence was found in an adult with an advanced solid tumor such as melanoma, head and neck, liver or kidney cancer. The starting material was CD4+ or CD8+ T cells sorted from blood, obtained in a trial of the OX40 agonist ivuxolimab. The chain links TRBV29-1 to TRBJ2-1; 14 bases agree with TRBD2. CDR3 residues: CSTGLAGAEQFF. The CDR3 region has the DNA TGCAGCACGGGACTAGCGGGAGCCGAGCAGTTCTTC.